Each of the 14 T cell receptor beta chains below was sequenced from the same sample in a study of long-term antiretroviral therapy in people with HIV. Researchers report immunoSEQ v3.0 was run at survey level. Sequencing was performed with immunoSEQ multiplex PCR; in TCRdb, only in-frame clones are kept and a portion is missing. The profile shows 20,000 to 25,000 clones, just under 85% of them singletons. The sequencing used unsorted PBMCs, collected roughly 4 years after starting antiretroviral therapy. The receptors originated from a man aged 18 to 35 with HIV.

The genes are TRBV19 and TRBJ2-2; either TRBD1 or TRBD2 may fit D (6 bases each). The germline V gene encodes CDR1 LNHDA and CDR2 SQIVND (reference sequence). V lost 3 bases, J lost 11 bases, and 19 bases lay in between. The CDR3 has 15 residues. The CDR3 spells CASSIRGRKGLELFF. The CDR3 DNA reads TGTGCCAGTAGTATTAGGGGGAGAAAAGGACTAGAGCTGTTTTTT.

This clone was counted between two and nine times. The chain employs TRBV10-1 and TRBJ2-2; possible D gene TRBD2, 5 bases. Germline-derived CDR1 and CDR2 are WNHNN and SYGVQD (reference sequence). Trimming cost V 5 bases and J 6 bases, with 13 bases left between them. This CDR3 has 14 amino acids. The CDR3 is CASSREGVPGELFF. The CDR3 DNA reads TGCGCCAGCAGTCGGGAAGGCGTTCCCGGGGAGCTGTTTTTT.

V is TRBV6-1 and J is TRBJ2-2; D not certain. This CDR3 region has 12 residues. CDR1 and CDR2 (germline): MNHNS, SASEGT. The V and J ends lost 6 bases and 2 bases respectively, with 4 bases between them. The CDR3 DNA follows: TGTGCCAGCAGGACAAACACCGGGGAGCTGTTTTTT. Its translation: CASRTNTGELFF.

This clone came up a few times. V and J are TRBV28 and TRBJ1-2, with 9 bases fitting TRBD1. Germline CDR1 and CDR2: MDHEN and SYDVKM. CDR3 length: 14 residues. The junction had 2 bases not matched to a gene; V was cut back by 2 bases and J by 4 bases. The CDR3 sequence is CASSLGTGRYGYTF. As DNA, the CDR3 is TGTGCCAGCAGTTTAGGGACAGGGCGCTATGGCTACACCTTC.

This sequence joins TRBV2 and TRBJ2-1; D tentatively fits TRBD1 or TRBD2 (5 bases each). V lost 8 bases and J lost 2, with 16 bases in between. The CDR3 runs 15 residues. Germline assignment: CDR1 SNHLY and CDR2 FYNNEI. In nucleotides, the CDR3 is TGTGCCAGCCAGAGGGTGGCAGGGCCCTACAATGAGCAGTTCTTC. It codes for CASQRVAGPYNEQFF.

The genes are TRBV2 and TRBJ2-1; D may be TRBD1 (5 bases). The CDR3 is 13 amino acids. The V gene lost 10 bases and the J gene lost 6 bases, with 16 bases spanning the gap. From germline, CDR1 is SNHLY and CDR2 FYNNEI. The CDR3, as DNA: TGTGCCACTAAGGGCACAGGCGCCAATGAGCAGTTCTTC. Amino acid sequence: CATKGTGANEQFF.

The rearrangement links TRBV5-1 to TRBJ2-3, with TRBD2 identical over 11 bases. CDR1 and CDR2 (germline): SGHRS, YFSETQ. After removal of 0 bases from V and 0 bases from J, the junction contained 15 bases not matched to a gene. This CDR3 contains 21 residues. CDR3 bases: TGCGCCAGCAGCTTGGTGAGGACTAGCGGGCTGTTTGATCCTAGCACAGATACGCAGTATTTT. It encodes CASSLVRTSGLFDPSTDTQYF.

This clone has just one count. V is TRBV9 and J is TRBJ1-4, with 10 bases that match TRBD1. V dropped 3 bases and J dropped 6; count of bases not matched to a gene: 8. The germline V gene has CDR1 SGDLS and CDR2 YYNGEE. The CDR3 length is 16 residues. CDR3 residues: CASSDPGTGVDEKLFF. The CDR3 DNA follows: TGTGCCAGCAGCGACCCAGGGACAGGGGTAGATGAAAAACTGTTTTTT.

Turning to this clone: One end of the junction is discordant with germline, which a read error may explain. The V gene is TRBV7-7, the J gene TRBJ1-3; TRBD1 might be the D (5 bases). The CDR3 spans 14 residues. The germline CDR1 and CDR2 sequences are SSHAT and FNYEAQ (reference sequence). CDR3 nucleotides: TGTGCTAGCAGCCTGACAGTCTCTGGAAACACCATATATTTT. This gives the protein CASSLTVSGNTIYF.

The genes are TRBV28 and TRBJ1-5; D gene uncertain. Germline lookup yields CDR1 MDHEN and CDR2 SYDVKM. The germline V and J ends were trimmed by 4 bases and 3 bases, with 4 bases remaining between them. The CDR3 contains 12 residues. CDR3 residues: CASSWANQPQHF. In DNA, the CDR3 is TGTGCCAGCAGTTGGGCCAATCAGCCCCAGCATTTT.

V gene TRBV9 combines with J gene TRBJ2-3; 11 bases fit TRBD2. There are 15 residues in the CDR3. Trimming cost V 3 bases and J 3 bases; bases outside gene matches: 3. Germline CDR1 SGDLS, CDR2 YYNGEE. Written as DNA, the CDR3 is TGTGCCAGCAGCGGGACTAGCGGGCCGACAGATACGCAGTATTTT. Translation: CASSGTSGPTDTQYF.

The chain has TRBV9 and TRBJ1-4, with D perhaps TRBD1 (6 bases). V was clipped by 4 bases and J by 1 base, with 11 bases between them. Germline V gene lookup returns CDR1 SGDLS and CDR2 YYNGEE. This CDR3 is built from 15 residues. The CDR3 nucleotides are TGTGCCAGCAGCCCCGGAGGGGGAACTAATGAAAAACTGTTTTTT. This translates into CASSPGGGTNEKLFF.

The chain employs TRBV28 and TRBJ2-5, with no clear D. The V and J ends lost 3 bases and 4 bases respectively, with 12 bases between them. Germline V gives CDR1 MDHEN, CDR2 SYDVKM. CDR3 length: 14 amino acids. CDR3 sequence (DNA): TGTGCCAGCAGTTTTGGCCACTTCGGAGAGACCCAGTACTTC. The encoded protein is CASSFGHFGETQYF.

This clone was detected once. This rearrangement joins TRBV28 to TRBJ2-1; D call uncertain. Trimming stripped 0 bases from V and 3 bases from J, with 24 bases between. Germline V gene lookup returns CDR1 MDHEN and CDR2 SYDVKM. CDR3 length: 20 residues. CDR3 coding DNA: TGTGCCAGCAGTTTATGTTTAGCTTCAACCCCGGTGAGAGACTACAATGAGCAGTTCTTC. It encodes CASSLCLASTPVRDYNEQFF.